A single sample is the source of the 26 T cell receptor beta chains below, sequenced in a study of shared clonotypes between healthy human individuals. The data were produced by immunoSEQ multiplex PCR, yet TCRdb's version contains in-frame clones alone and is incomplete. The sample consists of about 1.5 million clones, roughly 96% of them appearing once. Sequencing input: naive CD4+ T cells sorted from blood. The sample's subset: CD45RA+ positively selected. The receptors come from a man between 25 and 39 years old in good health.

The chain uses TRBV4-3 and TRBJ1-5; 7 bases map to TRBD1. CDR3 length: 14 residues. Losses at the gene ends were 6 bases for V and 6 bases for J; bases not matched to a gene: 8. Germline CDR1 LGHNA, CDR2 YSLEER. The DNA of the CDR3 is TGCGCCAGCAGTGCAAACAGGGGTGGTCAGCCCCAGCATTTT. Amino acid sequence: CASSANRGGQPQHF.

The genes are TRBV30 and TRBJ2-3; 7 bases are shared with TRBD1. The J segment lost 6 bases and the V segment lost 4 bases, leaving 10 bases of the junction unmatched. Germline values: CDR1 GTSNPN, CDR2 SVGIG (reference sequence). The CDR3 is 14 residues long. The CDR3 spells CAWNKRGPWDTQYF. The CDR3 DNA reads as TGTGCCTGGAACAAGAGGGGGCCATGGGATACGCAGTATTTT.

The chain recombines TRBV7-9 with TRBJ1-5; D not certain. The CDR3 is 12 amino acids. In germline, CDR1 is SEHNR, CDR2 FQNEAQ (reference sequence). Trimming took 9 bases from V and 4 from J, leaving 10 bases between them. The CDR3 DNA reads TGTGCCAGTAACCTCGTAAATCAGCCCCAGCATTTT. Translation: CASNLVNQPQHF. Full variable domain (remainder filled in from reference TRBV7-9 and TRBJ1-5): DTGVSQNPRHKITKRGQNVTFRCDPISEHNRLYWYRQTLGQGPEFLTYFQNEAQLEKSRLLSDRFSAERPKGSFSTLEIQRTEQGDSAMYLCASNLVNQPQHFGDGTRLSIL.

The J gene is TRBJ2-3, the V gene TRBV18, with 7 bases aligning to TRBD2. Germline CDR1 is KGHSH and CDR2 is LQKENI. The CDR3 is made up of 15 amino acids. V was pared by 2 bases and J by 3 bases, with 5 bases of the junction left unmatched. In nucleotides, the CDR3 is TGTGCCAGCTCACCATTCGGGGGGAAGACAGATACGCAGTATTTT. Residues: CASSPFGGKTDTQYF.

The chain joins TRBV28 to TRBJ1-5; D perhaps matches TRBD1 (6 bases). Trimming shortened V by 5 bases and J by 5 bases, and 13 bases separated the two germline ends. The V gene's germline CDR1 is MDHEN and CDR2 SYDVKM. The CDR3 spans 14 residues. The CDR3 protein is CASSLTGLDQPQHF. The CDR3 nucleotides read TGTGCCAGCAGTCTAACAGGGTTGGATCAGCCCCAGCATTTT.

The rearrangement joins TRBV14 to TRBJ2-5; D unresolved. Germline loops: CDR1 SGHDN, CDR2 FVKESK. The V and J ends lost 2 bases and 7 bases respectively, with 20 bases between them. CDR3 length equals 16 residues. CDR3 in amino acids: CASSQIEGSSGGTQYF. The CDR3 coding sequence is TGTGCCAGCAGCCAAATAGAAGGGTCTTCTGGCGGGACCCAGTACTTC. Full variable domain (rest looked up from reference TRBV14 and TRBJ2-5): EAGVTQFPSHSVIEKGQTVTLRCDPISGHDNLYWYRRVMGKEIKFLLHFVKESKQDESGMPNNRFLAERTGGTYSTLKVQPAELEDSGVYFCASSQIEGSSGGTQYFGPGTRLLVL.

The rearrangement uses TRBV5-6 and TRBJ2-2, with TRBD1 matching 8 bases. CDR1 is SGHDT, CDR2 YYEEEE, per germline. This CDR3 has 16 residues. V was clipped by 0 bases and J by 3 bases; unmatched bases: 4. The CDR3 DNA sequence: TGTGCCAGCAGCTTGGTTGCGACAGGGGACACCGGGGAGCTGTTTTTT. The encoded protein is CASSLVATGDTGELFF.

In DNA form, the CDR3 reads TGTGCCAGCAGCTTCCTCCGGGAGGGAGATACGCAGTATTTT. Protein: CASSFLREGDTQYF. The chain joins TRBV7-2 to TRBJ2-3; 8 positions match TRBD2. Germline assignment: CDR1 SGHTA and CDR2 FQGNSA. CDR3 length: 14 amino acids. Losses at the gene ends were 3 bases for V and 5 bases for J; bases not matched to a gene: 4.

A single count supports this clone. The chain employs TRBV7-8 and TRBJ1-5; TRBD1 aligns across 9 bases. CDR1 is SGHVS and CDR2 is FQNEAQ in the germline V gene. This CDR3 is 14 amino acids long. Germline trimming cut 8 bases from V and 6 bases from J; bases unmatched to any gene: 8. The CDR3 DNA reads as TGTGCCAGCGCCCGGGACAGGGTCCCTCAGCCCCAGCATTTT. It yields the protein CASARDRVPQPQHF.

Here the CDR3 reads CASSFEIIRPNTEAFF. The CDR3 DNA sequence: TGTGCCAGCAGTTTCGAAATCATCAGGCCGAACACTGAAGCTTTCTTT. The chain recombines TRBV28 with TRBJ1-1; D gene ambiguous. Germline loops: CDR1 MDHEN, CDR2 SYDVKM. The CDR3 runs to 16 residues. Trimming shortened V by 3 bases and J by 1 base, and 15 bases separated the two germline ends.

This clone was recorded only once. The chain has TRBV9 and TRBJ2-2; TRBD1 or TRBD2 may be the D gene (6 bases each). The germline CDR1 and CDR2 sequences are SGDLS and YYNGEE. The CDR3 has 14 residues. V was clipped by 2 bases and J by 8 bases, with 13 bases between them. This CDR3 reads CASSVLPGAGELFF. The CDR3 DNA sequence: TGTGCCAGCAGCGTCCTCCCGGGGGCTGGGGAGCTGTTTTTT.

The chain is built from TRBV7-2 and TRBJ1-4, with no clear D. Deletions cut 5 bases from V and 7 bases from J, with 17 bases between. The CDR3 has 15 residues. The V gene's germline CDR1 is SGHTA and CDR2 FQGNSA. The DNA for the CDR3 is TGTGCCAGCAGCGTACCGGGGTTGCCGGGTGAAAAACTGTTTTTT. Translated, it gives CASSVPGLPGEKLFF.

Notes on this clone: Other DNA sequences in the same sample also yield this CDR3. This rearrangement joins TRBV30 to TRBJ1-1; D not resolved. Trimming pared 0 bases from V and 5 bases from J, leaving 4 bases between. This CDR3 has 11 residues. Looked up from germline, CDR1 is GTSNPN and CDR2 is SVGIG (reference sequence). This CDR3 is CAWSVLTEAFF. Written as DNA, the CDR3 is TGTGCCTGGAGTGTACTTACTGAAGCTTTCTTT.

A remark on this clone: Distinct nucleotide sequences in the sample also encode this CDR3. The chain links TRBV28 to TRBJ1-5; D ambiguous. Trimming left V 6 bases short and J 0 bases short, with 6 bases between. Germline V CDR1 and CDR2: MDHEN, SYDVKM. The CDR3 extends over 13 amino acids. CDR3 protein: CASRRYSNQPQHF. Here the CDR3 DNA reads TGTGCCAGCAGGCGATATAGCAATCAGCCCCAGCATTTT.

CDR3 protein: CASSLDTGVAEKLFF. The CDR3 coding sequence is TGCGCCAGCAGCTTGGATACAGGGGTGGCTGAAAAACTGTTTTTT. The genes are TRBV5-1 and TRBJ1-4; 7 nucleotides align to TRBD1. V was pared by 0 bases and J by 7 bases, with 6 bases of the junction left unmatched. The germline V gene has CDR1 SGHRS and CDR2 YFSETQ. This CDR3 comprises 15 residues. Full variable domain (remainder filled in from reference TRBV5-1 and TRBJ1-4): KAGVTQTPRYLIKTRGQQVTLSCSPISGHRSVSWYQQTPGQGLQFLFEYFSETQRNKGNFPGRFSGRQFSNSRSEMNVSTLELGDSALYLCASSLDTGVAEKLFFGSGTQLSVL.

The count of this clone is one. This chain's CDR3 is CASSFGTSSEETQYF. For the CDR3, the DNA is TGTGCCAGCAGCTTCGGGACTAGCAGTGAGGAGACCCAGTACTTC. The V and J genes are TRBV7-7 and TRBJ2-5, with 9 bases identical to TRBD2. Germline CDR1 is SSHAT and CDR2 is FNYEAQ (reference sequence). Trimming took 3 bases from V and 5 from J; bases not matched to a gene: 7. The CDR3 consists of 15 residues. The whole variable domain, filled in from reference TRBV7-7 and TRBJ2-5, reads GAGVSQSPRYKVTKRGQDVTLRCDPISSHATLYWYQQALGQGPEFLTYFNYEAQPDKSGLPSDRFSAERPEGSISTLTIQRTEQRDSAMYRCASSFGTSSEETQYFGPGTRLLVL.

The CDR3 nucleotides read TGTGCCAGCAGCTCACCGAAGTTGAGGGGGTCCTACGAGCAGTACTTC. It encodes CASSSPKLRGSYEQYF. This chain joins TRBV7-2 and TRBJ2-7; weak D call: TRBD1 (6 bases). Trimming left V 4 bases short and J 1 base short, with 17 bases between. Germline V gene sequence: CDR1 SGHTA, CDR2 FQGNSA. The CDR3 spans 16 residues.

CDR3 bases: TGTGCCAGCAGTTACTCGAGGCCAGGCTTTAGTGAAAAACTGTTTTTT. This gives the protein CASSYSRPGFSEKLFF. This rearrangement joins TRBV6-6 to TRBJ1-4; D is unresolved. Germline CDR1 and CDR2: MNHNY and SVGAGI (reference sequence). CDR3 size: 16 residues. The germline V and J ends were trimmed by 0 bases and 7 bases, with 15 bases remaining between them.

The genes are TRBV5-1 and TRBJ2-2; the D gene is possibly TRBD1 (5 bases). The CDR3 runs 19 residues. Per germline, CDR1 SGHRS and CDR2 YFSETQ. With 4 bases removed from V and 2 bases from J, the gap between germline ends came to 24 bases. CDR3 coding DNA: TGCGCCAGCAGCCTTGGGGTGCCAGGGCAGTCGAATAACACCGGGGAGCTGTTTTTT. Protein product: CASSLGVPGQSNNTGELFF.

The chain uses TRBV19 and TRBJ2-7; D possibly corresponds to TRBD1 (6 bases). V lost 1 base, J lost 5 bases, and 9 bases lay in between. CDR1 LNHDA and CDR2 SQIVND come from the germline V gene (reference sequence). The CDR3 is 13 amino acids. In DNA, the CDR3 is TGTGCCAGTAGTATAGCACAGGGCAACGAGCAGTACTTC. It yields the protein CASSIAQGNEQYF. Full variable domain (outside the CDR3, taken from reference TRBV19 and TRBJ2-7): DGGITQSPKYLFRKEGQNVTLSCEQNLNHDAMYWYRQDPGQGLRLIYYSQIVNDFQKGDIAEGYSVSREKKESFPLTVTSAQKNPTAFYLCASSIAQGNEQYFGPGTRLTVT.

The J gene is TRBJ2-3, the V gene TRBV11-2; tentative D call: TRBD2 (5 bases). The V gene's germline CDR1 is SGHAT and CDR2 FQNNGV. The CDR3 consists of 16 residues. V lost 1 base, J lost 1 base, and 12 bases lay in between. CDR3 in DNA: TGTGCCAGCAGCTTAGGTGTAGGACTTGGCACAGATACGCAGTATTTT. Its translation is CASSLGVGLGTDTQYF.

The chain links TRBV10-2 to TRBJ2-1; D call uncertain. Trimming removed 0 bases from V and 0 bases from J, with 3 bases in between. Germline V gives CDR1 WSHSY, CDR2 SAAADI. The CDR3 extends over 14 amino acids. The chain's CDR3 is CASSESPSYNEQFF. In nucleotides, the CDR3 is TGCGCCAGCAGTGAGTCTCCCTCCTACAATGAGCAGTTCTTC.

The sample holds a few counts of this clone. The genes are TRBV9 and TRBJ2-5; D is unresolved. The germline V and J ends were trimmed by 0 bases and 0 bases, with 3 bases remaining between them. CDR3 length equals 13 residues. Germline CDR1 is SGDLS and CDR2 is YYNGEE. As DNA, the CDR3 is TGTGCCAGCAGCGTAGGGGACCAAGAGACCCAGTACTTC. Translation: CASSVGDQETQYF.

To note about this clone: The junction shows a germline mismatch at one end, possibly a read error. V is TRBV30 and J is TRBJ1-5; D remains ambiguous. Germline loops: CDR1 GTSNPN, CDR2 SVGIG (reference sequence). The CDR3 is 15 amino acids. The CDR3 coding sequence is TGTGCCTGGAGTAGGAAGTGGCAGCTGAATCAGCTCCAGCATTTT. Translating gives CAWSRKWQLNQLQHF.

The V and J genes are TRBV30 and TRBJ1-5; TRBD1 is a possible D gene (6 bases). V was clipped by 0 bases and J by 3 bases, with 9 bases between them. The CDR3 runs 14 residues. Per germline, CDR1 GTSNPN and CDR2 SVGIG (reference sequence). The DNA of the CDR3 is TGTGCCTGGAGTGTAGGACAGTCCAATCAGCCCCAGCATTTT. This translates into CAWSVGQSNQPQHF.

This clone was counted a single time. The V call is TRBV7-2, the J call TRBJ2-7; 10 positions match TRBD2. From germline, CDR1 is SGHTA and CDR2 FQGNSA. The CDR3 loop spans 14 amino acids. The V segment lost 1 base and the J segment 5 bases; nucleotides outside the gene matches: 2. This CDR3 is CASSLVAGGNEQYF. The CDR3 DNA is TGTGCCAGCAGCTTAGTAGCGGGAGGAAACGAGCAGTACTTC. Using reference TRBV7-2 and TRBJ2-7 for the parts outside the CDR3, the full variable domain is GAGVSQSPSNKVTEKGKDVELRCDPISGHTALYWYRQSLGQGLEFLIYFQGNSAPDKSGLPSDRFSAERTGGSVSTLTIQRTQQEDSAVYLCASSLVAGGNEQYFGPGTRLTVT.